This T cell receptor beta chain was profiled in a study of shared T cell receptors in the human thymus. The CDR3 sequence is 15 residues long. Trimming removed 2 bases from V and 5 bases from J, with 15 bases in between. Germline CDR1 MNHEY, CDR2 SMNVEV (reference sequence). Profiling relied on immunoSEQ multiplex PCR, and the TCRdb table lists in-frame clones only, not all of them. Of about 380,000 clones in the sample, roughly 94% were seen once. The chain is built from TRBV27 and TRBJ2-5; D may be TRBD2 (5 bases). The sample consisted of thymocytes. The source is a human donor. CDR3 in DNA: TGTGCCAGCAGTTTAGCAGGACTGGCTGAGGAGACCCAGTACTTC. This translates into CASSLAGLAEETQYF.